Shown below are 13 T cell receptor beta chains from a single sample sequenced in a study of T cell repertoires in cytomegalovirus infection. TCRdb re-called the reads with MiXCR, one entry per CDR3 protein. The sample has about 450,000 distinct CDR3 sequences, roughly 30% seen once. Specimen: PBMCs. The receptors were sampled from a human donor in good health (CMV status not recorded). Some clones in this sample may be carry-over from other donors' samples.

This clonotype showed up many times. The rearrangement joins TRBV7-6 to TRBJ1-4; TRBD1 matches at 10 bases. The CDR3 extends over 14 amino acids. With 5 bases clipped from V and 7 bases from J, the junction kept 4 bases outside the gene matches. CDR1 and CDR2 (germline): SGHVS, FNYEAQ. For the CDR3, the DNA is TGTGCCAGCAGCCTGACAGGGGGCATTGAAAAACTGTTTTTT. Protein product: CASSLTGGIEKLFF.

The chain joins TRBV7-8 to TRBJ2-5, with 9 bases fitting TRBD2. Trimming took 5 bases from V and 0 from J; bases not matched to a gene: 7. Germline CDR1 and CDR2: SGHVS and FQNEAQ. This CDR3 comprises 16 residues. CDR3 in DNA: TGTGCCAGCAGCATACTAGCGGGCGGGTACCAAGAGACCCAGTACTTC. Amino acid sequence: CASSILAGGYQETQYF.

The V call is TRBV2, the J call TRBJ1-2; D remains unclear. Trimming took off 1 base at V and 0 bases at J, with 9 bases between the two ends. This CDR3 contains 15 residues. In germline, CDR1 is SNHLY, CDR2 FYNNEI. CDR3 protein: CASSEEASANYGYTF. CDR3 nucleotide sequence: TGTGCCAGCAGTGAAGAGGCGTCAGCTAACTATGGCTACACCTTC.

For this clonotype: The conserved phenylalanine or tryptophan is not found at the CDR3 terminus, so this likely reflects a read error. This chain links TRBV7-6 with TRBJ2-1; a possible D gene is TRBD2 (6 bases). Trimming cost V 4 bases and J 0 bases, with 10 bases left between them. Germline V gene sequence: CDR1 SGHVS, CDR2 FNYEAQ. The CDR3 length is 15 residues. The CDR3 sequence is CASSSAGSSYNEQFL. CDR3 bases: TGTGCCAGCAGCTCGGCGGGATCCTCCTACAATGAGCAGTTCTTA.

This clonotype was detected ten times or more. The chain joins TRBV28 to TRBJ1-2; 9 bases map to TRBD1. The V segment lost 6 bases and the J segment 4 bases; nucleotides outside the gene matches: 6. In germline, CDR1 is MDHEN, CDR2 SYDVKM. CDR3 length equals 14 residues. CDR3 in amino acids: CASRTGGVFYGYTF. The CDR3 region has the DNA TGTGCCAGCAGAACAGGGGGCGTTTTCTATGGCTACACCTTC.

This clonotype showed up just a few times. This chain uses TRBV12-3 or TRBV12-4 with TRBJ1-5; D gene ambiguous. Trimming removed 3 bases at V and 9 bases at J, with 18 bases between. This CDR3 comprises 15 residues. The CDR3 DNA reads as TGTGCCAGCAGTTTCGGGGAAAAAGGGTATGGGCCCCAGCATTTT. The encoded protein is CASSFGEKGYGPQHF.

The V and J genes are TRBV12-3 or TRBV12-4 and TRBJ1-5; tentative D call: TRBD1 (6 bases). The CDR3 loop spans 16 amino acids. Trimming took 5 bases from V and 5 from J, leaving 19 bases between them. CDR3 sequence reads: CASSPSGQSAHQPQHF. The CDR3 DNA follows: TGTGCCAGCAGTCCCTCCGGACAGTCGGCACATCAGCCCCAGCATTTT.

A remark on this clonotype: One end of the junction varies from germline; a read error may be responsible. J is TRBJ2-5 and V is TRBV7-6; the match to TRBD2 covers 10 bases. Germline V gives CDR1 SGHVS, CDR2 FNYEAQ. CDR3 size: 15 residues. Here the CDR3 reads CASNSGLAISETQYF. Written as DNA, the CDR3 is TGTGCTAGCAACTCGGGACTAGCGATCTCCGAGACCCAGTACTTC.

The table lists this clonotype with many counts. This chain connects TRBV7-8 to TRBJ1-6; a weak D match, TRBD1 (5 bases). The CDR3 is 15 amino acids. The ends were cut back, 5 bases at V and 9 bases at J, with 17 bases in the middle. Germline CDR1 and CDR2: SGHVS and FQNEAQ. The CDR3 sequence is CASSARAGNVSPLHF. DNA of the CDR3: TGTGCCAGCAGCGCGCGGGCAGGGAATGTTTCACCCCTCCACTTT.

This clonotype has only a few counts. This chain joins TRBV28 and TRBJ1-5; 8 bases agree with TRBD1. The CDR3 spans 16 residues. V trimming: 6 bases; J trimming: 5 bases; junction bases outside the gene matches: 12. Germline CDR1 reads MDHEN; CDR2 reads SYDVKM. This CDR3 is CASRGLAPGGDQPQHF. In DNA form, the CDR3 reads TGTGCCAGCAGAGGCTTAGCCCCAGGGGGCGATCAGCCCCAGCATTTT.

The chain has TRBV11-2 and TRBJ1-3; 7 nucleotides line up with TRBD1. The CDR3 totals 13 residues. Unmatched junction bases numbered 9, after V lost 5 bases and J lost 11 bases. Germline V lookup: CDR1 SGHAT, CDR2 FQNNGV. The CDR3 sequence is CASSPTTGIAIYF. The DNA of the CDR3 is TGTGCCAGCAGCCCTACGACAGGGATCGCCATATATTTT.

The chain is built from TRBV29-1 and TRBJ2-2; 9 nucleotides agree with TRBD1. CDR3 size: 15 residues. V lost 6 bases and J lost 5; bases outside the gene matches: 10. The germline V gene has CDR1 SQVTM and CDR2 ANQGSEA. This chain's CDR3 is CSVSTGTGFTGELFF. The CDR3 bases are TGCAGCGTCTCCACCGGGACAGGGTTTACCGGGGAGCTGTTTTTT.

This clonotype was counted ten times or more. The CDR3 loop is CASSSRQSAQPQHF. The CDR3 DNA sequence: TGTGCCAGCAGTTCGCGACAGAGCGCTCAGCCCCAGCATTTT. The chain uses TRBV28 and TRBJ1-5; weak D call: TRBD1 (5 bases). V was shortened by 4 bases and J by 6 bases, with 13 bases between the two germline ends. Germline V gene sequence: CDR1 MDHEN, CDR2 SYDVKM. There are 14 residues in the CDR3. Together with reference TRBV28 and TRBJ1-5, the CDR3 gives the full variable domain: DVKVTQSSRYLVKRTGEKVFLECVQDMDHENMFWYRQDPGLGLRLIYFSYDVKMKEKGDIPEGYSVSREKKERFSLILESASTNQTSMYLCASSSRQSAQPQHFGDGTRLSIL.